A selection of T cell receptor beta chains follows, all from one sample in a study of cytomegalovirus exposure and HLA in healthy donors. The assay was immunoSEQ multiplex PCR, and TCRdb's table has in-frame clones only and misses some. The sample contains about 220,000 clones, 70% to 90% of which appear only once. Sequenced: PBMCs. The receptors originated from a woman younger than 35 in good health and CMV-seronegative. The CDR3 runs from the conserved cysteine through the conserved F or W.

V: TRBV7-6; J: TRBJ2-1; CDR3: CASSLKARDRGTEGQFF
V: TRBV19; J: TRBJ2-1; CDR3: CASRPSPGQGRNEQFF
V: TRBV28; J: TRBJ2-7; CDR3: CASSLAGLDEQYF
V: TRBV28; J: TRBJ1-5; CDR3: CASSPPQGAARNQPQHF
V: TRBV6-6; J: TRBJ1-2; CDR3: CASSSTQVYGYTF
V: TRBV7-2; J: TRBJ2-7; CDR3: CASSLTGVEQYF
V: TRBV28; J: TRBJ2-7; CDR3: CASSTPYGGRGTYEQYF
V: TRBV18; J: TRBJ1-2; CDR3: CASSQQGDWGYTF
V: TRBV2; J: TRBJ1-1; CDR3: CASSEALVAVEAFF
V: TRBV10-1; J: TRBJ2-3; CDR3: CASSRTEKPTDTQYF
V: TRBV28; J: TRBJ2-3; CDR3: CASSGLGLADTQYF
V: TRBV21-1; J: TRBJ1-2; CDR3: CASSKDVGRLLRGYGYTF
V: TRBV10-3; J: TRBJ2-7; CDR3: CAISDPLGLAGSYEQYF
V: TRBV29-1; J: TRBJ1-1; CDR3: CSGSGTGESEAFF
V: TRBV5-1; J: TRBJ2-1; CDR3: CASSSRTGGNEQFF
V: TRBV29-1; J: TRBJ2-3; CDR3: CSGTGGRGTQYF
V: TRBV28; J: TRBJ2-7; CDR3: CASSPPGQGFWEQYF
V: TRBV27; J: TRBJ2-1; CDR3: CYTSDRGSSYNEQFF
V: TRBV28; J: TRBJ2-3; CDR3: CASRGQGVIDTQYF
V: TRBV28; J: TRBJ2-5; CDR3: CASSGGQTLTQETQYF
V: TRBV7-3; J: TRBJ1-5; CDR3: CASSLLWGGQPQHF
V: TRBV4-2; J: TRBJ2-7; CDR3: CASSLAGEMAYEQYF
V: TRBV27; J: TRBJ2-2; CDR3: CASSPASGGLPANTGELFF